This T cell receptor beta chain was recovered during a study of blood T cell repertoires in COVID-19. CDR1 and CDR2 from the germline V gene are MNHEY and SMNVEV (reference sequence). This CDR3 spans 12 amino acids. The V and J ends lost 2 bases and 3 bases respectively, with 5 bases between them. In the study's own analysis: Amplified reference gene primers provided the basis for estimating nucleated cell counts. Generated by immunoSEQ multiplex PCR, the TCRdb table keeps only in-frame clones and is missing some. Clone size and the V and J calls come from that table; the DNA yielded D and trimming. Of around 80,000 clones listed, 65% to 90% are singletons.

The sequence came from a man aged 50 to 59 with COVID-19, enrolled during active disease. The gene calls are TRBV27 and TRBJ2-7, with D perhaps TRBD1 (5 bases). Material for sequencing was peripheral blood. CDR3 in DNA: TGTGCCAGCAGTTTACAGGGCTACGAGCAGTACTTC. Translating it yields CASSLQGYEQYF.